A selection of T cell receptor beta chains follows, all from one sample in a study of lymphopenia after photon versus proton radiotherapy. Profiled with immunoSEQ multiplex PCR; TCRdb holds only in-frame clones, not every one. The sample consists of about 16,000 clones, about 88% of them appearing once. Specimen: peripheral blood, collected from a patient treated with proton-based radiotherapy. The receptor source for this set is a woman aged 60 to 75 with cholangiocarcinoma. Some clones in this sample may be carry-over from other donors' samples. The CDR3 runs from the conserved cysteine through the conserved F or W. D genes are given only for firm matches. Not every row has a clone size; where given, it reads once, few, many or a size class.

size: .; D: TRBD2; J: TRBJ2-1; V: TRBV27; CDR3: CASSLAGVGEQFF; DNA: TGTGCCAGCAGTTTAGCGGGAGTGGGTGAGCAGTTCTTC
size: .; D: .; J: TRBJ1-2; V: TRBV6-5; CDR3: CASSYQGANYGYTF; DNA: TGTGCCAGCAGTTACCAGGGAGCTAACTATGGCTACACCTTC
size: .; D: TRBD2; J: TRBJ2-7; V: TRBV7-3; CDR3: CASSLTSGGVYEQYF; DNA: TGTGCCAGCAGCTTGACTAGCGGGGGGGTTTACGAGCAGTACTTC
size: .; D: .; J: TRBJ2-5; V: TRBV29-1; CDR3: CSVEKQGPETQYF; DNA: TGCAGCGTTGAAAAGCAGGGCCCAGAGACCCAGTACTTC
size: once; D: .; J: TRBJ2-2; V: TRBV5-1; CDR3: CASSSRGILGTGELFF; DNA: TGCGCCAGCAGCTCCAGGGGAATATTAGGGACCGGGGAGCTGTTTTTT
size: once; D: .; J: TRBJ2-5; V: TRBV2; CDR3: CASRGDAESQYF; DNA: TGTGCCAGCAGGGGGGACGCCGAGTCCCAGTACTTC
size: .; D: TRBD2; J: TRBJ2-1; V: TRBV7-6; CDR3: CASSLARGAGGSYNEQFF; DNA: TGTGCCAGCAGCTTAGCGCGGGGGGCCGGGGGCTCCTACAATGAGCAGTTCTTC
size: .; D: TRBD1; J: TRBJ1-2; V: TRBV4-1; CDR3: CASSHGTGLPNYGYTF; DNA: TGCGCCAGCAGCCACGGGACAGGCCTTCCTAACTATGGCTACACCTTC
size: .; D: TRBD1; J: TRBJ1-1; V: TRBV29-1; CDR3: CSVGQGVRGAFF; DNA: TGCAGCGTAGGACAGGGGGTTCGGGGAGCTTTCTTT
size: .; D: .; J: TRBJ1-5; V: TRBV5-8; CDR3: CASSLGGAVWGQPQHF; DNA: TGTGCCAGCAGCTTGGGGGGCGCGGTATGGGGTCAGCCCCAGCATTTT
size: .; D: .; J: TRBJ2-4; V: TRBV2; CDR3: CASLEQPIAKNIQYF; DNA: TGTGCCAGCTTGGAACAGCCCATTGCCAAAAACATTCAGTACTTC
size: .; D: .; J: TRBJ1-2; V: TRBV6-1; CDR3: CASSEARGAYGYTF; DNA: TGTGCCAGCAGTGAAGCACGGGGGGCCTATGGCTACACCTTC
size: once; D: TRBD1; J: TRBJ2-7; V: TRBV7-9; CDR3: CASSSRQGNYYEQYF; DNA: TGTGCCAGCAGCTCGAGACAGGGTAATTACTACGAGCAGTACTTC
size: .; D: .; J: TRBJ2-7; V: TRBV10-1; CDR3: CASSDSSKTRELNEQYF; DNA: TGCGCCAGCAGTGACTCCAGTAAGACAAGGGAACTCAACGAGCAGTACTTC
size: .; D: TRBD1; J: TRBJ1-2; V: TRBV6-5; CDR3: CASSGPSRDRSGYTF; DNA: TGTGCCAGCAGTGGCCCGTCCAGGGACAGGAGTGGCTACACCTTC
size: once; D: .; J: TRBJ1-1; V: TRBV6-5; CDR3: CASSYYWAVGNTEAFF; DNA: TGTGCCAGCAGTTACTATTGGGCCGTGGGGAACACTGAAGCTTTCTTT
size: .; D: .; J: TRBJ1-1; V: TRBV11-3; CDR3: CASSSGGGGTEAFF; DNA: TGTGCCAGCAGTTCTGGGGGAGGGGGCACTGAAGCTTTCTTT
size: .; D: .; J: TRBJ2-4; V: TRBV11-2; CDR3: CASSSGAQQYF; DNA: TGTGCCAGCAGCTCGGGGGCGCAGCAGTACTTC
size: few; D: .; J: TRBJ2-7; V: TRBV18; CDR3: CASSPPSPYEQYF; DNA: TGTGCCAGCTCACCGCCTAGCCCCTACGAGCAGTACTTC
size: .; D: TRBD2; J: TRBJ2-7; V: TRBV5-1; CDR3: CASSWDYHEQYF; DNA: TGCGCCAGCAGCTGGGACTACCACGAGCAGTACTTC
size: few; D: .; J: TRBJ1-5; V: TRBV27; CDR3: CASSLSRGNQPQHF; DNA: TGTGCCAGCAGTTTGAGCAGGGGCAATCAGCCCCAGCATTTT
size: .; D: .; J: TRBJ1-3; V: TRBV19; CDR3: CASSLRTSGNTIYF; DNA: TGTGCCAGTAGTCTTCGGACCTCTGGAAACACCATATATTTT
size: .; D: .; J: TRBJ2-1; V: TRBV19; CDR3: CASSPASRAYNEQFF; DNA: TGTGCCAGTAGTCCCGCTAGCAGGGCCTACAATGAGCAGTTCTTC
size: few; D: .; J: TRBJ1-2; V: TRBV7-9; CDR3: CASSARTFNGYTF; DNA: TGTGCCAGCAGCGCTCGGACCTTTAATGGCTACACCTTC
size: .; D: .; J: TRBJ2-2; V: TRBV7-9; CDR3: CASSPGTANTGELFF; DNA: TGTGCCAGCAGCCCCGGCACAGCGAACACCGGGGAGCTGTTTTTT